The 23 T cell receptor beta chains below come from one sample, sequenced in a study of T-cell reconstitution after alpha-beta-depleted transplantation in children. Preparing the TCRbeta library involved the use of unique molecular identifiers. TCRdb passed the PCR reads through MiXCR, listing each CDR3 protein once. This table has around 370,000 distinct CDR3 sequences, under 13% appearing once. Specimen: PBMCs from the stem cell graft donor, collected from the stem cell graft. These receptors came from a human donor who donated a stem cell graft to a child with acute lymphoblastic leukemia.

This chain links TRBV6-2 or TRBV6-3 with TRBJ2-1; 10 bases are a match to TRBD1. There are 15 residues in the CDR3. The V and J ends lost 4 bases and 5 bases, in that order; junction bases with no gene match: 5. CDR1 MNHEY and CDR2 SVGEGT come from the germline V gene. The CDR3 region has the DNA TGTGCCAGCAGTTCCGGGACAGGGGTCCACAATGAGCAGTTCTTC. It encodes CASSSGTGVHNEQFF.

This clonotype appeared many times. The CDR3 loop reads CASSLSPGELFF. The CDR3 DNA reads as TGTGCCAGCAGTTTATCGCCCGGGGAGCTGTTTTTT. V usage is TRBV27 and J usage is TRBJ2-2; no firm D call. With 0 bases removed from V and 6 bases from J, the gap between germline ends came to 2 bases. The CDR3 runs 12 residues. Germline values: CDR1 MNHEY, CDR2 SMNVEV (reference sequence).

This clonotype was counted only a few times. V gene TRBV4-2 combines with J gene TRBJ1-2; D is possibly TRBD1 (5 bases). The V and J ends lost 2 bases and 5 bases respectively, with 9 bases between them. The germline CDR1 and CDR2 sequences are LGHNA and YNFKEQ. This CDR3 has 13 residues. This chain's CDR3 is CASSQPGQYGYTF. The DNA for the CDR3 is TGTGCCAGCAGCCAACCCGGACAATATGGCTACACCTTC.

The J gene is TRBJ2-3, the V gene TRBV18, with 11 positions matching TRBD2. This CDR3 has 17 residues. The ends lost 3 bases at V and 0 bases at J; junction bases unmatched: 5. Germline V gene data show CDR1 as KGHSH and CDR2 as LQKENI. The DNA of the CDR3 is TGTGCCAGCTCACCGGGACTAGCGGAAGATAGCACAGATACGCAGTATTTT. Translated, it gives CASSPGLAEDSTDTQYF. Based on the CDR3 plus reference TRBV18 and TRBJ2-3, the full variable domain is NAGVMQNPRHLVRRRGQEARLRCSPMKGHSHVYWYRQLPEEGLKFMVYLQKENIIDESGMPKERFSAEFPKEGPSILRIQQVVRGDSAAYFCASSPGLAEDSTDTQYFGPGTRLTVL.

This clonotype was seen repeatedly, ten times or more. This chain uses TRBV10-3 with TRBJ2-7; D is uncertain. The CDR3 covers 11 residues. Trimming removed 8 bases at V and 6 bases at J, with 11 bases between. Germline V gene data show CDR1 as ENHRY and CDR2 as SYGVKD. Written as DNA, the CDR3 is TGTGCCATCCGCAGTACAGCCGAGCAGTACTTC. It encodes CAIRSTAEQYF.

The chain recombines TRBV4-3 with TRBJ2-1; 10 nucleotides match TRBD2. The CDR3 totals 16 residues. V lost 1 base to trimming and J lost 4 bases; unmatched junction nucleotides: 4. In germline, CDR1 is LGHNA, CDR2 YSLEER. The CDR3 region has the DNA TGCGCCAGCAGCCAAGTTGGTAGCGGGGGGTACAATGAGCAGTTCTTC. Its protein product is CASSQVGSGGYNEQFF.

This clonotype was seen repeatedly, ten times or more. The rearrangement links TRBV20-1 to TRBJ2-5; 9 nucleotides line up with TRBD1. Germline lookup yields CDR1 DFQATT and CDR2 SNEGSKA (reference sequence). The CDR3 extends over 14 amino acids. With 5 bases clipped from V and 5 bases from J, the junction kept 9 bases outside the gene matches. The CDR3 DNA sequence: TGCAGTGCTGGGGGGGCGGACAGGGGTGAGACCCAGTACTTC. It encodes CSAGGADRGETQYF.

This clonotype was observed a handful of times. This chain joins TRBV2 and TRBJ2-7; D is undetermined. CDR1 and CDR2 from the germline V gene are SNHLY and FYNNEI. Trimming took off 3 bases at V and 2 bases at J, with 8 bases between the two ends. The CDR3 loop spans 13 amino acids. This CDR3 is CASSDSSPYEQYF. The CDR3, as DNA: TGTGCCAGCAGTGATAGTAGTCCCTACGAGCAGTACTTC.

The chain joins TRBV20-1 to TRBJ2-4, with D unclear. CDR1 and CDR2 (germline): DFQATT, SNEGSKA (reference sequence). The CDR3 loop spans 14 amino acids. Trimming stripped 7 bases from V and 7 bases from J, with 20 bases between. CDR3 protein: CSDSRVGLGNIQYF. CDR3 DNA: TGCAGTGATAGTAGGGTGGGATTAGGGAACATTCAGTACTTC.

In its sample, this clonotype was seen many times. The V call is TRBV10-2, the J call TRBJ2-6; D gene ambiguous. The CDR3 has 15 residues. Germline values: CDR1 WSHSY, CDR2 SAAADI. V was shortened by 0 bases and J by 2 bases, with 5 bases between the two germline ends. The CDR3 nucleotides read TGCGCCAGCAGTGAGTCTGCTGCTGGGGCCAACGTCCTGACTTTC. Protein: CASSESAAGANVLTF.

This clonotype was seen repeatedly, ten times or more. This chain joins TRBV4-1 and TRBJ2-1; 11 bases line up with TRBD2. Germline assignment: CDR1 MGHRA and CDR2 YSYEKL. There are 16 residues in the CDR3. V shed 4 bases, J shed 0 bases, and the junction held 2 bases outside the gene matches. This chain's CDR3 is CASSPGLAVSYNEQFF. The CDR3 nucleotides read TGCGCCAGCAGCCCGGGACTAGCGGTCTCCTACAATGAGCAGTTCTTC.

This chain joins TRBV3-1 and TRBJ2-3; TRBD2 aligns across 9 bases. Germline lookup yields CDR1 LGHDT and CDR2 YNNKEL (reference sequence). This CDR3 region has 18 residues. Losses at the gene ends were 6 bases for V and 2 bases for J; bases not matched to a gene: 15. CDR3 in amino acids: CASSPRSGAGGPTDTQYF. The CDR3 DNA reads TGTGCCAGCAGTCCACGCTCTGGGGCGGGAGGGCCCACAGATACGCAGTATTTT.

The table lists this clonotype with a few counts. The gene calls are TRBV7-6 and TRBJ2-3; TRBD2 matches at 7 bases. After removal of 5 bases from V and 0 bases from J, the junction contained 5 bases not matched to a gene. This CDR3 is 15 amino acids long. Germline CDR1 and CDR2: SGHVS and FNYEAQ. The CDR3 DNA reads TGTGCCAGCAGCCCCGGACTAGGGAGCACAGATACGCAGTATTTT. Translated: CASSPGLGSTDTQYF.

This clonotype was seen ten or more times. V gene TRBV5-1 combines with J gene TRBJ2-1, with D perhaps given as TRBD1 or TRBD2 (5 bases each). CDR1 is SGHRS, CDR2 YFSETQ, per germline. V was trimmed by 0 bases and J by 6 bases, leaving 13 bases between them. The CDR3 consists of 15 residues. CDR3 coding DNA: TGCGCCAGCAGCTTGGACCAGGGAGCTATCAATGAGCAGTTCTTC. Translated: CASSLDQGAINEQFF. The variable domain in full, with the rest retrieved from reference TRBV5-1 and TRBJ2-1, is KAGVTQTPRYLIKTRGQQVTLSCSPISGHRSVSWYQQTPGQGLQFLFEYFSETQRNKGNFPGRFSGRQFSNSRSEMNVSTLELGDSALYLCASSLDQGAINEQFFGPGTRLTVL.

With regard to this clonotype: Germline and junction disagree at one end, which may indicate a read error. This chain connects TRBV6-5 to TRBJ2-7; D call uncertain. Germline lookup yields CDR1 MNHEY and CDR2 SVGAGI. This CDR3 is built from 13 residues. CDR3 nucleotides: TGTGCCACCAGTTACTCGTACAGACTCGAGCAGTACTTC. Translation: CATSYSYRLEQYF.

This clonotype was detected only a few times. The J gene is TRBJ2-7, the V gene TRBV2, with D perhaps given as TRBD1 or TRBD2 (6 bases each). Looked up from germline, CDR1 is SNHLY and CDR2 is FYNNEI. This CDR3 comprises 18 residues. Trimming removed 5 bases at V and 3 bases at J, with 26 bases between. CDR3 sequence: CASSLGDPYRGGYYEQYF. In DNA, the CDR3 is TGTGCCAGCAGTTTGGGGGACCCATACCGAGGGGGGTACTACGAGCAGTACTTC.

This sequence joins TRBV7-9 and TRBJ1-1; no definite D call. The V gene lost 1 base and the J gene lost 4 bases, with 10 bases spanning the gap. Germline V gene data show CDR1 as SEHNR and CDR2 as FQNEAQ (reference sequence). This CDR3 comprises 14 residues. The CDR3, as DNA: TGTGCCAGCAGCTTAGTCGGGATGGCCACTGAAGCTTTCTTT. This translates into CASSLVGMATEAFF.

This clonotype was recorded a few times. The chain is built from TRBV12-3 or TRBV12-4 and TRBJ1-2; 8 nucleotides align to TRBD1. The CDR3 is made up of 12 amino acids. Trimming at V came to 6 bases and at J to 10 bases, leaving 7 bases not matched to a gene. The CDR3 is CASRGDRSSYTF. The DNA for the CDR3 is TGTGCCAGCAGGGGGGACAGGTCTTCCTACACCTTC.

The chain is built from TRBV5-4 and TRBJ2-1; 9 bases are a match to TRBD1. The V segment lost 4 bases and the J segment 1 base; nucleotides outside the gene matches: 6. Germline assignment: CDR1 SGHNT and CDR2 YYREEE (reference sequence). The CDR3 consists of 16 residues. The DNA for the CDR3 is TGTGCCAGCAGCCCGACAGGGGGAAGGTCCTACAATGAGCAGTTCTTC. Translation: CASSPTGGRSYNEQFF.

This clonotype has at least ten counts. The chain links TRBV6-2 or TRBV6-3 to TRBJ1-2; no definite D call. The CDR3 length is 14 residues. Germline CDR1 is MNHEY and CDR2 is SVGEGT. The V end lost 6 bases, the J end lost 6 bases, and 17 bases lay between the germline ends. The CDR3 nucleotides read TGTGCCAGCAGCTTCTTATCTCGGGCCCATGGCTACACCTTC. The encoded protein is CASSFLSRAHGYTF.

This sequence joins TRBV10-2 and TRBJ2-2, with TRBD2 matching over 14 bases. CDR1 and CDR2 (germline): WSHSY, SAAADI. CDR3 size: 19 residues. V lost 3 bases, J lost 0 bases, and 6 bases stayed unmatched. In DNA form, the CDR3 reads TGCGCCAGCAGTGAAACGGGACTAGCGGGAGTCGCGAACACCGGGGAGCTGTTTTTT. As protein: CASSETGLAGVANTGELFF.

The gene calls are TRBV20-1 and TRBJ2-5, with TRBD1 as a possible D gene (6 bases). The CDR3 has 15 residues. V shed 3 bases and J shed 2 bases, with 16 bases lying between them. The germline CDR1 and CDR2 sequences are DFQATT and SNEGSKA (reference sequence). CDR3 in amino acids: CSASSGRGLQETQYF. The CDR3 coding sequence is TGCAGTGCTAGCTCGGGCAGGGGTCTTCAAGAGACCCAGTACTTC.

CDR3 DNA: TGCGCCAGCAGCCAAGATGCCCTGGCGGGGTCCTACGAGCAGTACTTC. Residues: CASSQDALAGSYEQYF. The chain uses TRBV4-1 and TRBJ2-7, with D possibly being TRBD2 (6 bases). V lost 0 bases and J lost 1, with 13 bases in between. The CDR3 loop spans 16 amino acids. Germline CDR1 and CDR2: MGHRA and YSYEKL.